Presented here are 10 T cell receptor beta chains from one specimen sequenced in a study of OX40 agonist ivuxolimab in advanced cancers. Generated by immunoSEQ multiplex PCR, the TCRdb table keeps only in-frame clones and is missing some. Among around 100,000 clones listed, roughly 91% were seen once. The source material was CD4+ or CD8+ T cells sorted from blood, sampled in a trial of the OX40 agonist ivuxolimab. Receptors were obtained from an adult with an advanced solid tumor such as melanoma, head and neck, liver or kidney cancer.

V and J are TRBV7-8 and TRBJ1-1; 10 nucleotides agree with TRBD1. The CDR3 is 15 residues long. Per germline, CDR1 SGHVS and CDR2 FQNEAQ. The V segment lost 6 bases and the J segment 4 bases; nucleotides outside the gene matches: 8. CDR3: CASRGTGVQGTEAFF. The CDR3 DNA sequence: TGTGCCAGCAGGGGGACAGGGGTTCAGGGCACTGAAGCTTTCTTT.

This chain uses TRBV5-1 with TRBJ2-3; D remains unclear. Germline V gene lookup returns CDR1 SGHRS and CDR2 YFSETQ. Trimming left V 3 bases short and J 1 base short, with 18 bases between. The CDR3 runs to 17 residues. The CDR3 protein is CASSSATPDLRTDTQYF. CDR3 bases: TGCGCCAGCAGCTCGGCCACCCCAGACCTTCGCACAGATACGCAGTATTTT.

The V gene is TRBV6-1, the J gene TRBJ2-1, with 9 bases that match TRBD2. This CDR3 has 16 amino acids. Germline V gene lookup returns CDR1 MNHNS and CDR2 SASEGT. V shed 4 bases and J 5 bases; nucleotides not matched to a gene: 9. This CDR3 reads CASSGVLERGDNEQFF. CDR3 sequence (DNA): TGTGCCAGCAGTGGGGTTTTGGAGCGGGGGGACAATGAGCAGTTCTTC.

J is TRBJ2-2 and V is TRBV4-2; D may be TRBD2 (5 bases). Per germline, CDR1 LGHNA and CDR2 YNFKEQ. With 0 bases removed from V and 2 bases from J, the gap between germline ends came to 13 bases. This CDR3 has 17 residues. Written as DNA, the CDR3 is TGTGCCAGCAGCCAAGATCGGCGGGCGGTTAACACCGGGGAGCTGTTTTTT. Its protein is CASSQDRRAVNTGELFF.

The chain couples TRBV11-3 to TRBJ2-1, with D tentatively TRBD2 (5 bases). The V gene lost 1 base and the J gene lost 7 bases, with 11 bases spanning the gap. The CDR3 sequence is 14 residues long. Germline lookup yields CDR1 SGHNT and CDR2 YENEEA. The CDR3 loop reads CASSLAVGVNEQFF. CDR3 DNA sequence: TGTGCCAGCAGCTTAGCGGTGGGAGTAAATGAGCAGTTCTTC.

The chain links TRBV6-1 to TRBJ2-7, with TRBD2 matching 10 bases. The germline V gene encodes CDR1 MNHNS and CDR2 SASEGT. With V trimmed by 4 bases and J by 4 bases, 1 base remained unmatched. The CDR3 loop spans 13 amino acids. The CDR3 DNA reads as TGTGCCAGCAGTGGGACTAGCGGTTACGAGCAGTACTTC. Amino acids: CASSGTSGYEQYF.

V gene TRBV6-1 combines with J gene TRBJ1-2; the D gene is possibly TRBD1 (5 bases). CDR3 length: 14 residues. V was shortened by 2 bases and J by 8 bases, with 15 bases between the two germline ends. Germline V CDR1 and CDR2: MNHNS, SASEGT. The CDR3 region is CASSERSDKEGYTF. As DNA, the CDR3 is TGTGCCAGCAGTGAACGGTCGGACAAAGAGGGCTACACCTTC.

This clone was seen repeatedly, ten times or more. The CDR3 DNA reads TGTGCCACCAGCAGAGGAGCGGGTACGCCCACAGATACGCAGTATTTT. Translated: CATSRGAGTPTDTQYF. The chain employs TRBV15 and TRBJ2-3, with a possible D match to TRBD2 (6 bases). V lost 1 base and J 2 bases, leaving 13 bases between the germline ends. CDR1 LNHNV and CDR2 YYDKDF come from the germline V gene (reference sequence). The length of the CDR3 is 16 residues. Full variable domain (rest looked up from reference TRBV15 and TRBJ2-3): DAMVIQNPRYQVTQFGKPVTLSCSQTLNHNVMYWYQQKSSQAPKLLFHYYDKDFNNEADTPDNFQSRRPNTSFCFLDIRSPGLGDTAMYLCATSRGAGTPTDTQYFGPGTRLTVL.

The rearrangement uses TRBV5-1 and TRBJ1-5, with D perhaps matching TRBD1 (6 bases). CDR1 and CDR2 from the germline V gene are SGHRS and YFSETQ. V was pared by 4 bases and J by 3 bases, with 8 bases between. CDR3 length: 13 amino acids. CDR3 in amino acids: CASSRDINQPQHF. CDR3 sequence (DNA): TGCGCCAGCAGCCGGGACATCAATCAGCCCCAGCATTTT.

The chain is built from TRBV6-6 and TRBJ2-1; D is perhaps TRBD1 (5 bases). This CDR3 is built from 15 residues. The germline V gene has CDR1 MNHNY and CDR2 SVGAGI (reference sequence). Trimming took 2 bases from V and 7 from J, leaving 15 bases between them. CDR3 bases: TGTGCCAGCAGTTACAGCCAGGGTGGTAGAAATGAGCAGTTCTTC. As protein: CASSYSQGGRNEQFF.